The entry that follows covers one TCR beta chain sequence. Its specificity is not known. Constant-segment primers were used for 5'RACE, and the resulting TCR alpha and TCR beta cDNA libraries carried sample barcodes and UMIs. TCRdb fed the 5' RACE reads into MiXCR, producing one record per CDR3 protein. The table shows roughly 200,000 distinct CDR3 sequences, with 15% to 20% occurring only once. The sample originates from a study of T-cell memory formation after mild COVID-19. V gave up 2 bases and J gave up 6 bases, with 19 bases separating them. CDR1 and CDR2 from the germline V gene are LGHNA and YSLEER. The CDR3 has 17 residues. General study results and limits: Day 15 to 85 contracting clones showed balanced CD4/CD8; day 15 to 37 expanders favored CD4+. Largely, contracting CD4+ clones fell within CM and EM, and contracting CD8+ clones within EMRA.

Sequencing used PBMCs or a T cell subset sorted from them (not recorded which). The V gene is TRBV4-3, the J gene TRBJ2-2; D is possibly TRBD2 (5 bases). This TCR came from an adult woman who had mild COVID-19 (a few samples of this study predate the infection). Cell type and time point are not known. CDR3 in DNA: TGCGCCAGCAGCCAAAGGGTCCGGCGGGTCCCTGCCGGGGAGCTGTTTTTT. Its protein product is CASSQRVRRVPAGELFF.